This TCR beta chain emerged from a study of PD-L1 blockade in urothelial cancer. This sample's time point: pretreatment peripheral blood. The patients had locally advanced or metastatic urothelial carcinoma. Samples spanned pretreatment and treatment, with 1 to 8 time points per patient. Spiking of synthetic TCR analog templates was performed in each PCR. TCRdb's copy holds only in-frame clones and misses some; the assay was immunoSEQ multiplex PCR. The table records roughly 90,000 clones, 89% of them present only once. Deletions cut 3 bases from V and 0 bases from J, with 11 bases between. The CDR3 runs 15 residues. The germline V gene encodes CDR1 MDHEN and CDR2 SYDVKM. This clone was seen a few times. Its antigen is still unknown. Study conclusions and caveats: Pretreatment peripheral blood TCR clonality that fell below the median predicted better survival among the patients studied.

This clonotype was sampled from a woman at least 80 years old with urothelial cancer. This chain connects TRBV28 to TRBJ1-2; tentatively, D is TRBD1 (6 bases). The sample consisted of PBMCs, taken around atezolizumab (anti-PD-L1) treatment. The DNA of the CDR3 is TGTGCCAGCAGTTTGGGGCAGGGGACTAACTATGGCTACACCTTC. Amino acids: CASSLGQGTNYGYTF.